This TCR beta chain was retrieved from a study of blood T cell repertoires in COVID-19. Here immunoSEQ multiplex PCR was the method, and the copy in TCRdb shows in-frame clones only, minus some. Counted here are roughly 100,000 clones, approximately 80% occurring once; the ten biggest clones make up approximately 12%. The TCR comes from a human donor in a cohort sampled during active COVID-19. What was sequenced was peripheral blood.

CDR3 protein: CASGTAPGDGRSNQPQHF. In DNA form, the CDR3 reads TGTGCTAGTGGTACTGCCCCAGGGGACGGGCGGAGCAATCAGCCCCAGCATTTT. The rearrangement joins TRBV12-5 to TRBJ1-5; possibly TRBD1 for D (6 bases). CDR1 and CDR2 from the germline V gene are LGHNT and FRNRAP. V lost 5 bases, J lost 1 base, and 21 bases lay in between. The CDR3 is 18 residues long. The variable domain in full, completed from reference TRBV12-5 and TRBJ1-5, reads DARVTQTPRHKVTEMGQEVTMRCQPILGHNTVFWYRQTMMQGLELLAYFRNRAPLDDSGMPKDRFSAEMPDATLATLKIQPSEPRDSAVYFCASGTAPGDGRSNQPQHFGDGTRLSIL.